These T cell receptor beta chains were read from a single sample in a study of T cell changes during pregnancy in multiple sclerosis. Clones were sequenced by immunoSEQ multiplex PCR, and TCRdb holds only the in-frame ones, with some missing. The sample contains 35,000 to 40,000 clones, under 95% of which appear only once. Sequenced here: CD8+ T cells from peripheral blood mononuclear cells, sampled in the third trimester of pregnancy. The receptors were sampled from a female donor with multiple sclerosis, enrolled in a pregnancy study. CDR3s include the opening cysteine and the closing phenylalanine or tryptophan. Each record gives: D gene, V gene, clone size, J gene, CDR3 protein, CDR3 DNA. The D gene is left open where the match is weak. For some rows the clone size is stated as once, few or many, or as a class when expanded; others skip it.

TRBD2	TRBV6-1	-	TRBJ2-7	CASSEIAGGTYEQYF	TGTGCCAGCAGTGAAATAGCGGGAGGTACCTACGAGCAGTACTTC
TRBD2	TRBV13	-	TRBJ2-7	CASSSGTSGRAGYEQYF	TGTGCCAGCAGCTCGGGGACTAGCGGGAGGGCCGGCTACGAGCAGTACTTC
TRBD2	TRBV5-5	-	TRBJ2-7	CASSQGTSGSDEQYF	TGTGCCAGCAGCCAAGGGACTAGCGGGAGTGACGAGCAGTACTTC
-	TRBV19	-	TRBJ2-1	CASSISSGHPLYNEQFF	TGTGCCAGTAGTATATCGTCTGGACACCCACTGTACAATGAGCAGTTCTTC
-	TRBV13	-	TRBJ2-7	CASSQFNGGMNEQYF	TGTGCCAGCAGCCAGTTCAATGGGGGCATGAACGAGCAGTACTTC
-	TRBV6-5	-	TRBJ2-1	CASSYVWGPDEQFF	TGTGCCAGCAGTTACGTCTGGGGGCCGGATGAGCAGTTCTTC
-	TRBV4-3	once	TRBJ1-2	CASSQEREYGYTF	TGCGCCAGCAGCCAAGAACGGGAATATGGCTACACCTTC
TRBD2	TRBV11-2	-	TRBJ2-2	CASTRGGNTGELFF	TGTGCCAGCACACGGGGGGGTAACACCGGGGAGCTGTTTTTT
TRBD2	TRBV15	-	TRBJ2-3	CATSRDWREYTDTQYF	TGTGCCACCAGCAGAGATTGGCGGGAGTACACAGATACGCAGTATTTT
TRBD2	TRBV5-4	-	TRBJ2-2	CASSPRPGTSGRAPGELFF	TGTGCCAGCAGCCCTCGTCCCGGGACTAGCGGGAGGGCCCCCGGGGAGCTGTTTTTT
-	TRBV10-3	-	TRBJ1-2	CAISESGGINYGYTF	TGTGCCATCAGTGAGTCGGGGGGGATTAACTATGGCTACACCTTC
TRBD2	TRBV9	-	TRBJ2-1	CASSTTSGTVYNEQFF	TGTGCCAGCAGCACGACTAGCGGGACCGTCTACAATGAGCAGTTCTTC
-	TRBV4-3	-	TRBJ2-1	CASSQDRGALYNEQFF	TGCGCCAGCAGCCAAGATCGGGGAGCACTTTACAATGAGCAGTTCTTC
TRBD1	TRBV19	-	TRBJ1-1	CASSNQPGQGHFYTEAFF	TGTGCCAGTAGTAATCAGCCGGGACAGGGCCACTTTTACACTGAAGCTTTCTTT
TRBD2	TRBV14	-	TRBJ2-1	CASSQDRIAGDNEQFF	TGTGCCAGCAGCCAAGATCGGATAGCGGGAGACAATGAGCAGTTCTTC
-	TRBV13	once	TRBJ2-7	CASSPSYEQYF	TGTGCCAGCAGCCCGAGCTACGAGCAGTACTTC
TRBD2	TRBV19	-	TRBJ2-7	CASSSALAGGQVQYF	TGTGCCAGTAGTTCCGCACTAGCGGGAGGGCAGGTGCAGTACTTC
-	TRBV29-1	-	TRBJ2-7	CSVVEGGREQYF	TGCAGCGTTGTTGAAGGGGGTCGAGAGCAGTACTTC
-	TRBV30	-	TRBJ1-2	CAWTGRNYGYTF	TGTGCCTGGACAGGAAGGAACTATGGCTACACCTTC
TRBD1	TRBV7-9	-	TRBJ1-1	CASSSVTGAEGEAFF	TGTGCCAGCAGCTCAGTTACAGGGGCGGAGGGTGAAGCTTTCTTT
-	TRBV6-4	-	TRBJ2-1	CASSDSASANEQFF	TGTGCCAGCAGTGACTCGGCTAGCGCTAACGAGCAGTTCTTC
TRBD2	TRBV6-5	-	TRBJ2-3	CASSYSEAGEADTQYF	TGTGCCAGCAGTTACTCCGAAGCGGGAGAGGCAGATACGCAGTATTTT
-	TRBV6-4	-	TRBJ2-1	CASSPTSYNEQFF	TGTGCCAGCAGTCCTACTTCCTACAATGAGCAGTTCTTC
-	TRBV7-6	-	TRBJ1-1	CASAARPAEDRTEAFF	TGTGCCTCAGCGGCTCGTCCGGCGGAGGATAGAACTGAAGCTTTCTTT
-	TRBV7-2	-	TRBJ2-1	CASSLGAQFF	TGTGCCAGCAGCTTAGGAGCGCAGTTCTTC
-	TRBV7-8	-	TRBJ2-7	CASSVDINYEQYF	TGTGCCAGCAGCGTGGACATCAACTACGAGCAGTACTTC
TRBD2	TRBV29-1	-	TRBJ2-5	CSVEARLAQETQYF	TGCAGCGTTGAAGCTCGACTAGCCCAAGAGACCCAGTACTTC